This T cell receptor (beta chain) came from a study of radiation and T cells in renal cell carcinoma. Study results and limitations: From baseline, blood top tumor clonotypes peaked at 2 weeks post-radiation.

V lost 11 bases and J lost 1, with 17 bases in between. The CDR3 has 14 amino acids. Germline V gene lookup returns CDR1 MNHEY and CDR2 SVGAGI. Details on this clone: Its cognate antigen is unknown.

The sample's time point: blood 4 weeks post-SBRT, at nephrectomy. The treatment here: 15 Gy SBRT to primary tumor, nephrectomy 4 weeks later. Produced via immunoSEQ multiplex PCR; TCRdb's table is partial and in-frame only. The repertoire consists of around 30,000 clones, with about 85% occurring once and the leading ten covering 30% to 35%. The sequencing used blood, collected from a patient whose treatment included radiotherapy and nephrectomy. The V call is TRBV6-5, the J call TRBJ2-5; TRBD1 or TRBD2 may be the D gene (5 bases each). The sequence was obtained from a man aged 55 to 70 with renal cell carcinoma. Here the CDR3 DNA reads TGTGCCGTTTTTGGGGGTCGTTCCCAAGAGACCCAGTACTTC. Protein product: CAVFGGRSQETQYF.